This TCR beta chain was obtained from a study of cytomegalovirus exposure and HLA in healthy donors. It was with 60 Vbeta and 13 Jbeta primers that the PCR ran. Original methodology: Later work found around 85 million unique TCR beta chains, with 10 million to 14 million shared. Clones were sequenced by immunoSEQ multiplex PCR, and TCRdb holds only the in-frame ones, with some missing. V, J and clone size were drawn from that table, and D and trimming were deduced from the DNA. Counted here are 120,000 to 150,000 clones, roughly 80% occurring once; the ten biggest clones make up 8.8%. General study results and limits: Some V segments could not be told apart, so they were left out, TRBV6-2 and TRBV6-3 among them.

CDR1 and CDR2 from the germline V gene are MNHEY and SVGAGI. The J segment lost 4 bases and the V segment lost 4 bases, leaving 9 bases of the junction unmatched. CDR3 length equals 15 residues. This clone was counted a single time. Its specificity is unknown. The source is a woman in her fifties or sixties in good health and CMV-seropositive. The gene calls are TRBV6-5 and TRBJ2-7; TRBD1 aligns across 8 bases. Sequencing was done on a sample of PBMCs. CDR3 in amino acids: CASSSAPGQAYEQYF. The CDR3, as DNA: TGTGCCAGCAGTTCCGCCCCGGGACAGGCGTACGAGCAGTACTTC.